This T cell receptor beta chain was observed in a study of control samples from healthy donors and cancer patients. A single count supports this clone. Germline lookup yields CDR1 SGHKS and CDR2 YYEKEE (reference sequence). This CDR3 contains 13 residues. V was clipped by 2 bases and J by 5 bases, with 10 bases between them. Clones were read by immunoSEQ multiplex PCR, and TCRdb kept only the in-frame ones, dropping some. The sample consists of 150,000 to 200,000 clones, about 90% of them appearing once. This TCR was recovered from a man aged 25-40 years in good health. This chain uses TRBV5-5 with TRBJ1-1; D unresolved. The sequencing sample was made of blood. CDR3 nucleotide sequence: TGTGCCAGCAGCTTCCCCGGTTCAACTGAAGCTTTCTTT. Its translation: CASSFPGSTEAFF.